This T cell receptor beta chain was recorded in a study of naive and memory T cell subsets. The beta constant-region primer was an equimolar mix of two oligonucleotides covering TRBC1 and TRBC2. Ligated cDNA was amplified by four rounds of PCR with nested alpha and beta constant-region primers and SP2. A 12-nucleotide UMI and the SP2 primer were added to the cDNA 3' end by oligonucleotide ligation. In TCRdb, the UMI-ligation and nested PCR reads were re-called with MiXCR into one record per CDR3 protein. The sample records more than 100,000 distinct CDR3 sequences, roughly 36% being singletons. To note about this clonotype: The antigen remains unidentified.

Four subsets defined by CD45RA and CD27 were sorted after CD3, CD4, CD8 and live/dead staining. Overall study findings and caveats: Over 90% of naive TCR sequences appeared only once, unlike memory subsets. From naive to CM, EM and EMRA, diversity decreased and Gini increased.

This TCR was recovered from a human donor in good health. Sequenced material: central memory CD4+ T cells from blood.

CDR3 nucleotide sequence: TGTGCCAGCAGTGCCCAAGGGGAGTCCCACGAGCAGTACTTC. Amino acid sequence: CASSAQGESHEQYF. V is TRBV6-5 and J is TRBJ2-7; the D call may be TRBD1 or TRBD2 (5 bases each). V was shortened by 5 bases and J by 5 bases, with 16 bases between the two germline ends. Germline CDR1 is MNHEY and CDR2 is SVGAGI. CDR3 size: 14 residues.